Sequencing of this T cell receptor (beta chain) was carried out in a study of OX40 agonist ivuxolimab in advanced cancers. The CDR3 is made up of 14 amino acids. The V gene end was trimmed by 3 bases and the J gene end by 2 bases; junction bases not matched to a gene: 4. Germline CDR1 is SGDLS and CDR2 is YYNGEE. The repertoire was sequenced with immunoSEQ multiplex PCR; TCRdb's copy has only in-frame clones and lacks some. The sample shows around 99,000 clones, about 91% of them seen only once. This chain links TRBV9 with TRBJ1-2; 7 positions match TRBD1. Source: CD4+ or CD8+ T cells sorted from blood, taken in a trial of the OX40 agonist ivuxolimab. The receptor's source is an adult with an advanced solid tumor such as melanoma, head and neck, liver or kidney cancer. The CDR3 loop reads CASSAPGQNYGYTF. The CDR3 DNA sequence: TGTGCCAGCAGCGCACCGGGACAGAACTATGGCTACACCTTC.